This TCR beta chain derives from a study of Ad26.COV2.S vaccination and SARS-CoV-2 variants. Clones were sequenced by immunoSEQ multiplex PCR, and TCRdb holds only the in-frame ones, with some missing. The sample carries under 95,000 clones, roughly 85% recorded once. Study results and limitations: Among vaccine recipients, spike-specific TCR breadth exceeded that of placebo recipients. In TCR breadth and depth analyses, total T cell responses may have been underestimated. Following vaccination, spike-specific CD8+ and CD4+ T cell responses reportedly exhibited substantial breadth.

Regarding this clone: Its antigen is still unknown.

This sequence was found in a human donor who had recovered from COVID-19. This specimen was peripheral blood, taken after recovery from COVID-19.

The CDR3 nucleotides read TGTGCCAGCAGCTTATGGGACTATACGGTTCGGCGGGACACCGGGGAGCTGTTTTTT. Residues: CASSLWDYTVRRDTGELFF. The rearrangement uses TRBV11-2 and TRBJ2-2; 7 bases match TRBD2. The trim removed 2 bases at V and 3 bases at J, leaving 15 bases unmatched. The germline V gene encodes CDR1 SGHAT and CDR2 FQNNGV. The CDR3 totals 19 residues. Full variable domain (outside the CDR3, taken from reference TRBV11-2 and TRBJ2-2): EAGVAQSPRYKIIEKRQSVAFWCNPISGHATLYWYQQILGQGPKLLIQFQNNGVVDDSQLPKDRFSAERLKGVDSTLKIQPAKLEDSAVYLCASSLWDYTVRRDTGELFFGEGSRLTVL.